This is a list of T cell receptor beta chains from one sample in a study of T cell responses to AZD1222 COVID-19 vaccine. Only in-frame clones appear in the TCRdb table, and some are missing; sequencing was by immunoSEQ multiplex PCR. The top ten clones hold approximately 0.69% of a sample with under 200,000 clones, less than 95% of them seen once. The material was peripheral blood, obtained on day 0 of AZD1222 vaccination. These receptors were obtained from an adult in good health. Both conserved end residues are part of each CDR3.

J: TRBJ2-1; V: TRBV9; CDR3: CASSAWGAGLEQFF
J: TRBJ2-7; V: TRBV19; CDR3: CASSKVGSPTFYEQYF
J: TRBJ1-2; V: TRBV10-3; CDR3: CAISESRQGLGVEGYTF
J: TRBJ1-5; V: TRBV19; CDR3: CASNYGSRSNQPQHF
J: TRBJ2-7; V: TRBV28; CDR3: CASSLRVYEQYF
J: TRBJ1-6; V: TRBV2; CDR3: CASSETGRYNSPLHF
J: TRBJ2-2; V: TRBV29-1; CDR3: CSVESTGLAGELFF
J: TRBJ1-1; V: TRBV29-1; CDR3: CSVGQTMNTEAFF
J: TRBJ2-1; V: TRBV12-2; CDR3: CASRLGLAGVRVRMDEQFF
J: TRBJ1-6; V: TRBV30; CDR3: CAWGQGFSPLHF
J: TRBJ1-2; V: TRBV4-1; CDR3: CASSSWSYGYTF
J: TRBJ2-2; V: TRBV15; CDR3: CATSSTVETGELFF
J: TRBJ1-4; V: TRBV11-2; CDR3: CASSSRTGGNEKLFF
J: TRBJ2-3; V: TRBV24-1; CDR3: CATSDLLGAGGTDTQYF
J: TRBJ2-1; V: TRBV5-1; CDR3: CASSLGFRTSDNEQFF
J: TRBJ1-4; V: TRBV5-4; CDR3: CASSWDPTNEKLFF